These 23 T cell receptor beta chains were all obtained from the same sample, sequenced in a study of shared clonotypes between healthy human individuals. The data were produced by immunoSEQ multiplex PCR, yet TCRdb's version contains in-frame clones alone and is incomplete. This table has 2.3 million or so clones, approximately 95% appearing once. What was sequenced was naive CD4+ T cells from PBMCs. Subset indicated: CD45RA+ positively selected. These TCRs come from a man between 18 and 35 years old in good health. Some clones in this sample may be carry-over from other donors' samples.

This chain uses TRBV2 with TRBJ2-3, with TRBD1 matching 8 bases. The CDR3 extends over 14 amino acids. Germline loops: CDR1 SNHLY, CDR2 FYNNEI. Trimming cost V 8 bases and J 1 base; bases outside gene matches: 5. CDR3 protein: CASGQGEGTDTQYF. The CDR3 DNA is TGTGCCAGCGGACAGGGAGAGGGCACAGATACGCAGTATTTT.

This clone was counted a single time. Other nucleotide sequences from this sample produce the same CDR3. This chain links TRBV28 with TRBJ1-2; D unresolved. The germline V gene has CDR1 MDHEN and CDR2 SYDVKM. This CDR3 is built from 12 residues. Deletions cut 2 bases from V and 5 bases from J, with 6 bases between. The CDR3 reads CASSLVWYGYTF. In nucleotides, the CDR3 is TGTGCCAGCAGTTTAGTGTGGTATGGCTACACCTTC.

About this clone itself: Other DNA sequences from this sample encode an identical CDR3 as well. The chain couples TRBV5-1 to TRBJ2-7, with D hard to call. V dropped 0 bases and J dropped 7 bases, with 5 bases sitting between them. Germline-derived CDR1 and CDR2 are SGHRS and YFSETQ. CDR3 length equals 11 residues. The CDR3 is CASSLGPEQYF. The CDR3 bases are TGCGCCAGCAGCTTGGGCCCTGAGCAGTACTTC.

The J gene is TRBJ2-7, the V gene TRBV2; D unresolved. Deletions cut 8 bases from V and 3 bases from J, with 17 bases between. The CDR3 has 14 residues. Per germline, CDR1 SNHLY and CDR2 FYNNEI. The chain's CDR3 is CASSASRTIYEQYF. The DNA for the CDR3 is TGTGCCAGCTCGGCTTCCAGAACCATCTACGAGCAGTACTTC.

The sample holds one count of this clone. The chain is built from TRBV5-5 and TRBJ2-7; 7 bases map to TRBD1. CDR3 length: 16 residues. In germline, CDR1 is SGHKS, CDR2 YYEKEE (reference sequence). With 3 bases clipped from V and 2 bases from J, the junction kept 11 bases outside the gene matches. The CDR3 DNA follows: TGTGCCAGCAGCTCGGGACAGTCGAACCTTGCCTACGAGCAGTACTTC. Translation gives CASSSGQSNLAYEQYF.

The chain's CDR3 is CATSRSGVNEQYF. In nucleotides, the CDR3 is TGTGCCACCAGCAGGAGCGGGGTTAACGAGCAGTACTTC. The rearrangement uses TRBV15 and TRBJ2-7, with 7 bases identical to TRBD2. Trimming at V came to 3 bases and at J to 5 bases, leaving 4 bases not matched to a gene. This CDR3 is 13 amino acids long. Germline CDR1 reads LNHNV; CDR2 reads YYDKDF (reference sequence).

This chain joins TRBV19 and TRBJ2-1; TRBD2 aligns across 10 bases. The CDR3 length is 17 residues. The germline V gene encodes CDR1 LNHDA and CDR2 SQIVND (reference sequence). Losses at the gene ends were 7 bases for V and 6 bases for J; bases not matched to a gene: 15. This CDR3 is CASKREQSSGRGNEQFF. CDR3 DNA sequence: TGTGCCAGTAAAAGGGAACAGTCTAGCGGGAGAGGCAATGAGCAGTTCTTC.

This rearrangement joins TRBV7-2 to TRBJ2-7, with D perhaps TRBD2 (7 bases). CDR1 is SGHTA and CDR2 is FQGNSA in the germline V gene. Trimming took 2 bases from V and 9 from J, leaving 20 bases between them. This CDR3 has 15 residues. The CDR3 sequence is CASSLLGGGQSWQYF. CDR3 DNA: TGTGCCAGCAGCTTACTAGGGGGAGGGCAAAGTTGGCAGTACTTC. Together with reference TRBV7-2 and TRBJ2-7, the CDR3 gives the full variable domain: GAGVSQSPSNKVTEKGKDVELRCDPISGHTALYWYRQSLGQGLEFLIYFQGNSAPDKSGLPSDRFSAERTGGSVSTLTIQRTQQEDSAVYLCASSLLGGGQSWQYFGPGTRLTVT.

The chain is built from TRBV19 and TRBJ2-7, with 8 bases that match TRBD2. CDR1 LNHDA and CDR2 SQIVND come from the germline V gene (reference sequence). V was clipped by 1 base and J by 0 bases; unmatched bases: 2. CDR3 length: 15 residues. The CDR3, as DNA: TGTGCCAGTAGTATAGGAAGCGGGAGCTCCTACGAGCAGTACTTC. It encodes CASSIGSGSSYEQYF.

The chain employs TRBV28 and TRBJ1-5, with D possibly matching TRBD1 (5 bases). Germline CDR1 MDHEN, CDR2 SYDVKM. This CDR3 comprises 15 residues. V lost 4 bases and J 7 bases, leaving 17 bases between the germline ends. CDR3 protein: CASSSPSGGGQPQHF. CDR3 in DNA: TGTGCCAGCAGTTCCCCTTCGGGGGGAGGGCAGCCCCAGCATTTT.

The chain is built from TRBV11-1 and TRBJ2-1; 9 bases fit TRBD1. Germline CDR1 reads SGHAT; CDR2 reads FQDESV (reference sequence). The ends lost 5 bases at V and 0 bases at J; junction bases unmatched: 8. The length of the CDR3 is 17 residues. CDR3 coding DNA: TGTGCCAGCAGCCGGCTCCGGGACAGGGTCTCCTACAATGAGCAGTTCTTC. Translating gives CASSRLRDRVSYNEQFF.

The chain employs TRBV2 and TRBJ1-1; D ambiguous. The V and J ends lost 8 bases and 0 bases respectively, with 13 bases between them. CDR3 size: 14 residues. Per germline, CDR1 SNHLY and CDR2 FYNNEI. As DNA, the CDR3 is TGTGCCAGCGGCATCCAGAGGATGAACACTGAAGCTTTCTTT. This encodes CASGIQRMNTEAFF.

The chain joins TRBV5-1 to TRBJ1-6; no firm D call. V lost 2 bases to trimming and J lost 1 base, with 10 bases between them. Germline CDR1 and CDR2: SGHRS and YFSETQ. The CDR3 covers 16 residues. The CDR3 DNA is TGCGCCAGCAGCTTAGCTCCCAGGTCCTATAATTCACCCCTCCACTTT. It codes for CASSLAPRSYNSPLHF. Full variable domain (outside the CDR3, taken from reference TRBV5-1 and TRBJ1-6): KAGVTQTPRYLIKTRGQQVTLSCSPISGHRSVSWYQQTPGQGLQFLFEYFSETQRNKGNFPGRFSGRQFSNSRSEMNVSTLELGDSALYLCASSLAPRSYNSPLHFGNGTRLTVT.

The rearrangement links TRBV25-1 to TRBJ1-5; D remains ambiguous. The germline V gene encodes CDR1 MGHDK and CDR2 SYGVNS. The germline V and J ends were trimmed by 4 bases and 1 base, with 11 bases remaining between them. The CDR3 consists of 15 residues. The CDR3 spells CASSAPGPSNQPQHF. CDR3 in DNA: TGTGCCAGCAGTGCCCCGGGCCCCAGCAATCAGCCCCAGCATTTT.

This rearrangement joins TRBV7-2 to TRBJ2-5; no reliable D call. CDR1 and CDR2 (germline): SGHTA, FQGNSA. Trimming pared 3 bases from V and 2 bases from J, leaving 13 bases between. The CDR3 covers 15 residues. The CDR3 sequence is CASSLGSAGQETQYF. The CDR3 DNA sequence: TGTGCCAGCAGCTTGGGCAGTGCTGGGCAAGAGACCCAGTACTTC.

The rearrangement links TRBV6-1 to TRBJ2-5; TRBD1 agrees at 9 bases. This CDR3 spans 16 amino acids. The germline V gene has CDR1 MNHNS and CDR2 SASEGT. J was trimmed by 1 base and V by 6 bases; bases with no gene match: 9. Here the CDR3 reads CASRERQGVLQETQYF. The CDR3 DNA sequence: TGTGCCAGCAGAGAACGACAGGGGGTCCTCCAAGAGACCCAGTACTTC.

The chain employs TRBV11-3 and TRBJ2-7, with unresolved D. The CDR3 has 13 amino acids. Per the germline V gene, CDR1 is SGHNT and CDR2 is YENEEA. Trimming stripped 1 base from V and 0 bases from J, with 4 bases between. In DNA, the CDR3 is TGTGCCAGCAGCTTAGCTCCCTCCTACGAGCAGTACTTC. Protein product: CASSLAPSYEQYF.

This chain links TRBV9 with TRBJ2-2; D unresolved. The CDR3 runs 14 residues. Looked up from germline, CDR1 is SGDLS and CDR2 is YYNGEE. V lost 4 bases, J lost 3 bases, and 10 bases lay in between. CDR3 DNA: TGTGCCAGCAGCCCCCATAGGGACACCGGGGAGCTGTTTTTT. Translated, it gives CASSPHRDTGELFF.

This sequence joins TRBV28 and TRBJ2-5, with D possibly called TRBD1 or TRBD2 (5 bases each). The CDR3 spans 14 residues. V lost 3 bases and J 4 bases, leaving 12 bases between the germline ends. Looked up from germline, CDR1 is MDHEN and CDR2 is SYDVKM. CDR3 sequence reads: CASSLTVGVETQYF. The CDR3 DNA is TGTGCCAGCAGTTTGACTGTGGGGGTAGAGACCCAGTACTTC.

This chain links TRBV18 with TRBJ1-2, with D tentatively TRBD1 (6 bases). The ends were cut back, 5 bases at V and 5 bases at J, with 12 bases in the middle. CDR3 length equals 13 residues. The V gene's germline CDR1 is KGHSH and CDR2 LQKENI. The CDR3 here is CASSEDSGYGYTF. The CDR3 DNA follows: TGTGCCAGCTCAGAGGACAGCGGGTATGGCTACACCTTC.

This clone was seen once. The chain joins TRBV5-6 to TRBJ2-2; 7 bases are a match to TRBD1. The CDR3 is 14 amino acids. Looked up from germline, CDR1 is SGHDT and CDR2 is YYEEEE. V lost 5 bases, J lost 1 base, and 2 bases stayed unmatched. CDR3 loop: CASSRQGNTGELFF. As DNA, the CDR3 is TGTGCCAGCAGTCGACAGGGGAACACCGGGGAGCTGTTTTTT. Combining the CDR3 with reference TRBV5-6 and TRBJ2-2 gives the whole variable domain DAGVTQSPTHLIKTRGQQVTLRCSPKSGHDTVSWYQQALGQGPQFIFQYYEEEERQRGNFPDRFSGHQFPNYSSELNVNALLLGDSALYLCASSRQGNTGELFFGEGSRLTVL.

The V and J genes are TRBV4-1 and TRBJ2-3; D not certain. V gave up 1 base and J gave up 4 bases, with 12 bases separating them. The CDR3 length is 15 residues. Per germline, CDR1 MGHRA and CDR2 YSYEKL. CDR3 in DNA: TGCGCCAGCAGCCAAGCGAAGCTGGGCCCAGATACGCAGTATTTT. Translation: CASSQAKLGPDTQYF.

V usage is TRBV28 and J usage is TRBJ1-5; possible D gene TRBD1, 6 bases. The CDR3 spans 15 residues. Germline loops: CDR1 MDHEN, CDR2 SYDVKM. V was shortened by 4 bases and J by 6 bases, with 16 bases between the two germline ends. CDR3 sequence reads: CASSSLRGGSQPQHF. The CDR3 coding sequence is TGTGCCAGCAGTTCCCTCAGGGGTGGTAGTCAGCCCCAGCATTTT.